This entry concerns a single TCR beta chain. Antigen specificity is unknown. This CDR3 is built from 18 residues. After removal of 4 bases from V and 0 bases from J, the junction contained 6 bases not matched to a gene. CDR1 is SGHNT and CDR2 is YYREEE in the germline V gene (reference sequence). The sample belongs to a study of cytomegalovirus exposure and HLA in healthy donors. Study observations and caveats: The study labeled 150 to 200 TCR beta chains cytomegalovirus-associated.

Primers included in the PCR were 60 Vbeta and 13 Jbeta primers. The repertoire was sequenced with immunoSEQ multiplex PCR; TCRdb's copy has only in-frame clones and lacks some. The table lists around 160,000 clones, almost 80% of them singletons. This TCR was sampled from a male donor in good health and CMV-seronegative. The sample consisted of PBMCs. This sequence joins TRBV5-4 and TRBJ2-1; 14 bases fit TRBD2. The CDR3 spells CASSEGLAGVSSYNEQFF. CDR3 nucleotide sequence: TGTGCCAGCAGCGAGGGACTAGCGGGGGTAAGCTCCTACAATGAGCAGTTCTTC.